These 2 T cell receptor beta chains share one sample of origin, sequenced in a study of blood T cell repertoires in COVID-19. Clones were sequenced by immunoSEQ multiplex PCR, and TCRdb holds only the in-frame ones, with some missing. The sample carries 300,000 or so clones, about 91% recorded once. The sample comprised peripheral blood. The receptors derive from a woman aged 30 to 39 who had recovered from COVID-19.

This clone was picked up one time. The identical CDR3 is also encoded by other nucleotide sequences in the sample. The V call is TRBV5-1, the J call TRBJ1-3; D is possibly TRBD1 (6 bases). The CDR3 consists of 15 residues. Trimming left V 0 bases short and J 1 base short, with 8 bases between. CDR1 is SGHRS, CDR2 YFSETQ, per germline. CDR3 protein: CASSLEGQSGNTIYF. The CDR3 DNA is TGCGCCAGCAGCTTGGAAGGACAGTCTGGAAACACCATATATTTT.

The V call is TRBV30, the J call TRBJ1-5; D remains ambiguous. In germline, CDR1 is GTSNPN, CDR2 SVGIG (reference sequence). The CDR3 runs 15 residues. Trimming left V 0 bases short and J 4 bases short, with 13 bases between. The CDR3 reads CAWSVLGQPNQPQHF. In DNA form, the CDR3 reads TGTGCCTGGAGTGTACTAGGGCAGCCAAATCAGCCCCAGCATTTT.